This T cell receptor (beta chain) stems from a study of control samples from healthy donors and cancer patients. The CDR3 has 14 amino acids. Germline V gene sequence: CDR1 LNHNV, CDR2 YYDKDF (reference sequence). Deletions cut 3 bases from V and 8 bases from J, with 11 bases between. This table comes from immunoSEQ multiplex PCR, and its TCRdb copy is limited to in-frame clones, with some not included. The sample includes about 120,000 clones, 88% seen only once; the top ten take about 2.5%. This TCR came from a woman aged 70-85 years in good health. The sample taken for sequencing was blood. The V call is TRBV15, the J call TRBJ1-6; D perhaps matches TRBD1 (5 bases). In nucleotides, the CDR3 is TGTGCCACCAGCAGGCAGGGTGGTTATTCACCCCTCCACTTT. Protein: CATSRQGGYSPLHF.